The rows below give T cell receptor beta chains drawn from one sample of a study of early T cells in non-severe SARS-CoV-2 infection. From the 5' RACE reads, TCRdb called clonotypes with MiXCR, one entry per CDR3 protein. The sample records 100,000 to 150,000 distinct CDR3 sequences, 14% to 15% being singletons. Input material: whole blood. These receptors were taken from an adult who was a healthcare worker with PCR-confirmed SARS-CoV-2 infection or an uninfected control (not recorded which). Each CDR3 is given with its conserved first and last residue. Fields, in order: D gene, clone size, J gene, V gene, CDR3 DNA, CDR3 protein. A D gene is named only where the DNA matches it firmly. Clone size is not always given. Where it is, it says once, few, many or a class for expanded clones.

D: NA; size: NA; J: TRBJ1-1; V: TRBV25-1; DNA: TGTGCCAGCACCAAGATCCAGGGCACTGAAGCTTTCTTT; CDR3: CASTKIQGTEAFF
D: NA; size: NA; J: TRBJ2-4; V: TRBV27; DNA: TGTGCCAGCAGTACTCGACACAGACAAAACATTCAGTACTTC; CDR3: CASSTRHRQNIQYF
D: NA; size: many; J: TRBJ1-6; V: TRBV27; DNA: TGTGCCAGCAGGACAACGAGCTCCTATAATTCACCCCTCCACTTT; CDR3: CASRTTSSYNSPLHF
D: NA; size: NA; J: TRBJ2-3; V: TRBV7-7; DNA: TGTGCCAGCAGCTACGGGCGCACAGATACGCAGTATTTT; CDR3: CASSYGRTDTQYF
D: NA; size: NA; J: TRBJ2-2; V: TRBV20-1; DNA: TGCAGTGCTAGATCCCCATCAGGGACCGGGGAGCTGTTTTTT; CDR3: CSARSPSGTGELFF
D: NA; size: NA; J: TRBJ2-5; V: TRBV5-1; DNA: TGCGCCAGCAGCTTCGGAGCCGGGGGCGAGACCCAGTACTTC; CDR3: CASSFGAGGETQYF
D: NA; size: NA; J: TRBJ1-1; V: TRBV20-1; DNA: TGCAGTGCAACGAAGGAGAACACTGAAGCTTTCTTT; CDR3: CSATKENTEAFF
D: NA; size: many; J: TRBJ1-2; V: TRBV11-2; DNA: TGTGCCAGCAGCTTAGAGGCCGTAGCTAACTATGGCTACACCTTC; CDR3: CASSLEAVANYGYTF
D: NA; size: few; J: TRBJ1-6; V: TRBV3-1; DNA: TGTGCCAGCAGCCAAGGGGCCCGGGACGGTAATTCACCCCTCCACTTT; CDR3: CASSQGARDGNSPLHF
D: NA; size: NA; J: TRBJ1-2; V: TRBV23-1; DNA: TGCGCCAGCAGTCCTCCTTGGACGGAAGGCTACACCTTC; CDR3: CASSPPWTEGYTF
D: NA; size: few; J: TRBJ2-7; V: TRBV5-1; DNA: TGCGCCAGCAGCCCCCGGACTACCCCCTACGAGCAGTACTTC; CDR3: CASSPRTTPYEQYF
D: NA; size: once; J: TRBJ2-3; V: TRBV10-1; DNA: TGCGCCAGCAGTTCGGAGCAGGGCACAGATACGCAGTATTTT; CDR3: CASSSEQGTDTQYF
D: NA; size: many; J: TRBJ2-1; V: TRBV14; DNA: TGTGCCAGCAGTCCCGAGCGGAATGAGCAGTTCTTC; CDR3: CASSPERNEQFF
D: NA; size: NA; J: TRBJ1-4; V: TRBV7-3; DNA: TGTGCCAGCAGCTTAACCCGCGGGGGAAAACTGTTTTTT; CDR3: CASSLTRGGKLFF
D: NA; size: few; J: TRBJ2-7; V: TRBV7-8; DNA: TGTGCCAGCCTAGAGGCGGGGCAGGTACACGAGCAGTACTTC; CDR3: CASLEAGQVHEQYF
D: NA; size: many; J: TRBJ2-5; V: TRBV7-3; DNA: TGTGCCAGCAGCTTGATGTACCAAGAGACCCAGTACTTC; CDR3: CASSLMYQETQYF
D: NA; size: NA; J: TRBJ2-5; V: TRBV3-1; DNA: TGTGCCAGCAGCTTTGCGGAAGAGACCCAGTACTTC; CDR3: CASSFAEETQYF
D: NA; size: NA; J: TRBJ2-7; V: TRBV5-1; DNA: TGCGCCAGCAGCTTAGGAACAGAAGGCCACTACGAGCAGTACTTC; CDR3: CASSLGTEGHYEQYF
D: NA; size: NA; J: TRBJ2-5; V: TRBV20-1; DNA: TGCAGTGCTAGAGTCGGGGCAAAGACCCAGTACTTC; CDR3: CSARVGAKTQYF
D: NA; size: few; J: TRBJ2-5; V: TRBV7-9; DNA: TGTGCCAGCAGCGATATCAGGGGAGTGTACCAAGAGACCCAGTACTTC; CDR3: CASSDIRGVYQETQYF
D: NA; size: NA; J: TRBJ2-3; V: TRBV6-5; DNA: TGTGCCAGCAGTGTAGGTTTTAGCACAGATACGCAGTATTTT; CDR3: CASSVGFSTDTQYF
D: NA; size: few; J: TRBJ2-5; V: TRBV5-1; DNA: TGCGCCAGCAGGGAGACAGTCCAAGAGACCCAGTACTTC; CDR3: CASRETVQETQYF
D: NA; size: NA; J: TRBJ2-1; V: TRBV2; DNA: TGTGCCAGCAGTCAATATATCAATGAGCAGTTCTTC; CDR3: CASSQYINEQFF
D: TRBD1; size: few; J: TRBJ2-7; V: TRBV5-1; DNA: TGCGCCAGCAGCTTAACAGGGGGCAGCTCATCCTACGAGCAGTACTTC; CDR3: CASSLTGGSSSYEQYF
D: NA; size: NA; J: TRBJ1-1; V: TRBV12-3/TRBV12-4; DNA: TGTGCCAGCAGTTTCGGGGCCCCGAACACTGAAGCTTTATTT; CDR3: CASSFGAPNTEALF
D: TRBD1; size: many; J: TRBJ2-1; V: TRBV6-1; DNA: TGTGCCAGCAGAGCCGGGACAGATTACAATGAGCAGTTCTTC; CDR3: CASRAGTDYNEQFF
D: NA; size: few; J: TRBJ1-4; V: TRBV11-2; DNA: TGTGCCAGCAGCTTAGAGGGGGCGGTCCTTAATGAAAAACTGTTTTTT; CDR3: CASSLEGAVLNEKLFF
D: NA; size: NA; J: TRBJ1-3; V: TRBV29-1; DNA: TGCAGCGCCGAAGGTGGGGTGAATGGAAACACCATATATTTT; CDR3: CSAEGGVNGNTIYF
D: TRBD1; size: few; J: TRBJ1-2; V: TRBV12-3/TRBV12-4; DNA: TGTGCCAGCAGCAGTGACAGGGGAGTGAATGGCTACACCTTC; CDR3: CASSSDRGVNGYTF
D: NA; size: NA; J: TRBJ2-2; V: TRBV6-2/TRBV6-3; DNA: TGTGCCAGCAGCCAATACGGGGAGCTGTTTTTT; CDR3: CASSQYGELFF
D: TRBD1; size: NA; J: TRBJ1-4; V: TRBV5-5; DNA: TGTGCCAGCAGCTTCCAGGACAGGGTTGGCGAAAAACTGTTTTTT; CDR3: CASSFQDRVGEKLFF
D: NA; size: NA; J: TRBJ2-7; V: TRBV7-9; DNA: TGTGCCAGCAGCCACGTTTTCCCGCCTTCCGTCTTC; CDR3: CASSHVFPPSVF
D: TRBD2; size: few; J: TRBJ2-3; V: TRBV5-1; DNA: TGCGCCAGCAGCTTGCCGGCCGGGGCTAGCGGGGGTAGCACAGATACGCAGTATTTT; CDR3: CASSLPAGASGGSTDTQYF
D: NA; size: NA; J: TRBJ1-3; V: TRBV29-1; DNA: TGCAGCGTCAATTCTGGAAACACCATATATTTT; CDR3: CSVNSGNTIYF
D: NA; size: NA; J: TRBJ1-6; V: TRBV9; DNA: TGTGCCAGCAGCGAGGCTTTAGGGACCGGCTCACCCCTCCACTTT; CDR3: CASSEALGTGSPLHF
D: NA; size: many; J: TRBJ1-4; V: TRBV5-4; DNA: TGTGCCAGCAGCTCCGACAGTCTTAATGAAAAACTGTTTTTT; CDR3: CASSSDSLNEKLFF
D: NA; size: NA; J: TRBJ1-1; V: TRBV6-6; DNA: TGTGCCAGCAGGAGGGGGGACACTGAAGCTTTCTTT; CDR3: CASRRGDTEAFF
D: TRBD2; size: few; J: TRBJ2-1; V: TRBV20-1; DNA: TGCAGTGCCGCTAGCGGGGGGGCTGATGAGCAGTTCTTC; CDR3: CSAASGGADEQFF
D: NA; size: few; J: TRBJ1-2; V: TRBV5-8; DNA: TGTGCCAGCAGCTTTAATCTTCGGCAGCTCTATGGCTACACCTTC; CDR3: CASSFNLRQLYGYTF
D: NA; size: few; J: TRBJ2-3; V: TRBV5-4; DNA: TGTGCCAGCAGCTTGGAGGACTCTTACACAGATACGCAGTATTTT; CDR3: CASSLEDSYTDTQYF
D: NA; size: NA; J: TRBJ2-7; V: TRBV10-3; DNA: TGTGCCATCACTATGGACCTTTCCTACGAGCAGTACTTC; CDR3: CAITMDLSYEQYF
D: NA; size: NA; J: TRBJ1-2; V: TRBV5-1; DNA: TGCGCCAGCAGCCTGGACTATGGGGTGGCTGGCTACACCTTC; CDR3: CASSLDYGVAGYTF
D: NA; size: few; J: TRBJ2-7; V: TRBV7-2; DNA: TGTGCCAGCAGCTTAGGCGGATCGGGCCCCTTTAAGGACTTC; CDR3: CASSLGGSGPFKDF
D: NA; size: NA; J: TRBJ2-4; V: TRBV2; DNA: TGTGCCAGCAGTGAAGGTGGCTCAATAGCCAAAAACATTCAGTACTTC; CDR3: CASSEGGSIAKNIQYF
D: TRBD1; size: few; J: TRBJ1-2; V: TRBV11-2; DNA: TGTGCCAGCAGCGCAACAGGGGGGAACTATGGCTACACCTTC; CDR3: CASSATGGNYGYTF
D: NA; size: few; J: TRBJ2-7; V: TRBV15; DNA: TGTGCCACCAGCAGAGAAGGGGGGACGGTCTACGAGCAGTACTTC; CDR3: CATSREGGTVYEQYF
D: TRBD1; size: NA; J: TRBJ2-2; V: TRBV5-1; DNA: TGCGCCAGCAGCGTCGGGACAGGGCATACCCCGAACACCGGGGAGCTGTTTTTT; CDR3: CASSVGTGHTPNTGELFF